The 10 T cell receptor beta chains below come from one sample, sequenced in a study of blood T cell repertoires in COVID-19. Sequenced by immunoSEQ multiplex PCR; TCRdb stores in-frame clones only, minus some. The data hold 150,000 to 200,000 clones, with 87% observed a single time. Source material: peripheral blood. The receptor set was obtained from a human donor in a cohort sampled during active COVID-19.

This clone has only a few counts. V is TRBV28 and J is TRBJ2-7, with D tentatively TRBD2 (6 bases). The germline gives CDR1 MDHEN, CDR2 SYDVKM. The CDR3 is 13 amino acids. V was trimmed by 6 bases and J by 3 bases, leaving 12 bases between them. The CDR3 sequence: CASRRDAVYEQYF. For the CDR3, the DNA is TGTGCCAGCAGGCGGGACGCGGTCTACGAGCAGTACTTC.

V gene TRBV27 combines with J gene TRBJ2-3, with D perhaps matching TRBD1 (6 bases). CDR1 and CDR2 (germline): MNHEY, SMNVEV (reference sequence). The germline V and J ends were trimmed by 4 bases and 2 bases, with 16 bases remaining between them. The CDR3 is 16 residues long. CDR3 amino acids: CASSSRQATDTDTQYF. CDR3 coding DNA: TGTGCCAGCAGTTCCCGACAGGCTACGGACACAGATACGCAGTATTTT.

The chain recombines TRBV4-3 with TRBJ2-7; the D gene is possibly TRBD1 (6 bases). The ends were cut back, 1 base at V and 4 bases at J, with 11 bases in the middle. CDR1 LGHNA and CDR2 YSLEER come from the germline V gene. The CDR3 extends over 14 amino acids. Here the CDR3 DNA reads TGCGCCAGCAGCCAAGGGACAGACCCTTACGAGCAGTACTTC. Its translation is CASSQGTDPYEQYF.

The chain recombines TRBV9 with TRBJ2-7, with TRBD2 matching over 9 bases. From germline, CDR1 is SGDLS and CDR2 YYNGEE. V trimming: 0 bases; J trimming: 6 bases; junction bases outside the gene matches: 7. The CDR3 length is 15 residues. In nucleotides, the CDR3 is TGTGCCAGCAGCGTAGAAGGTAGCGGGGGAGCCGAGCAGTACTTC. Amino acid sequence: CASSVEGSGGAEQYF.

The gene calls are TRBV28 and TRBJ2-5; 8 bases match TRBD2. CDR1 is MDHEN, CDR2 SYDVKM, per germline. J was trimmed by 4 bases and V by 6 bases; bases with no gene match: 7. The CDR3 totals 14 residues. The DNA of the CDR3 is TGTGCCAGCAGGTTTAGCGGGGCTGGAGAGACCCAGTACTTC. It yields the protein CASRFSGAGETQYF. Complete variable domain (other parts from reference TRBV28 and TRBJ2-5): DVKVTQSSRYLVKRTGEKVFLECVQDMDHENMFWYRQDPGLGLRLIYFSYDVKMKEKGDIPEGYSVSREKKERFSLILESASTNQTSMYLCASRFSGAGETQYFGPGTRLLVL.

A word on this clone: Possible read error: a much larger clone is one base away. V usage is TRBV7-8 and J usage is TRBJ1-2; unclear D gene. Deletions cut 1 base from V and 2 bases from J, with 5 bases between. This CDR3 contains 13 residues. The germline V gene has CDR1 SGHVS and CDR2 FQNEAQ. The CDR3 DNA sequence: TGTGCCAGCAGCTTAGGAGGGAACTATGGCTACACCTTC. It encodes CASSLGGNYGYTF.

This clone was counted a few times. This chain uses TRBV30 with TRBJ2-7; a possible D gene is TRBD1 (5 bases). The CDR3 has 14 amino acids. Trimming removed 1 base from V and 2 bases from J, with 12 bases in between. From germline, CDR1 is GTSNPN and CDR2 SVGIG (reference sequence). The CDR3 region is CAWSAGDRTYEQYF. The CDR3 nucleotides read TGTGCCTGGAGTGCAGGAGACAGAACCTACGAGCAGTACTTC.

The chain combines TRBV5-1 with TRBJ2-7, with a possible D match to TRBD1 (5 bases). The germline V gene has CDR1 SGHRS and CDR2 YFSETQ. The CDR3 totals 15 residues. With 0 bases removed from V and 5 bases from J, the gap between germline ends came to 15 bases. The CDR3 loop is CASSLEGAKGHEQYF. CDR3 coding DNA: TGCGCCAGCAGCTTGGAAGGGGCCAAGGGGCACGAGCAGTACTTC.

The gene calls are TRBV7-9 and TRBJ1-5; D gene uncertain. This CDR3 comprises 11 residues. V lost 5 bases and J 12 bases, leaving 11 bases between the germline ends. The germline CDR1 and CDR2 sequences are SEHNR and FQNEAQ (reference sequence). In DNA, the CDR3 is TGTGCCAGCAGCAACACCGGGGTCCAGCATTTT. This codes for CASSNTGVQHF.

The rearrangement links TRBV29-1 to TRBJ1-3; 8 bases agree with TRBD1. Per the germline V gene, CDR1 is SQVTM and CDR2 is ANQGSEA. V was clipped by 6 bases and J by 5 bases; unmatched bases: 3. The CDR3 is 12 amino acids. The CDR3, as DNA: TGCAGCGTGACAGGGGAACGAAACACCATATATTTT. Amino acid sequence: CSVTGERNTIYF.